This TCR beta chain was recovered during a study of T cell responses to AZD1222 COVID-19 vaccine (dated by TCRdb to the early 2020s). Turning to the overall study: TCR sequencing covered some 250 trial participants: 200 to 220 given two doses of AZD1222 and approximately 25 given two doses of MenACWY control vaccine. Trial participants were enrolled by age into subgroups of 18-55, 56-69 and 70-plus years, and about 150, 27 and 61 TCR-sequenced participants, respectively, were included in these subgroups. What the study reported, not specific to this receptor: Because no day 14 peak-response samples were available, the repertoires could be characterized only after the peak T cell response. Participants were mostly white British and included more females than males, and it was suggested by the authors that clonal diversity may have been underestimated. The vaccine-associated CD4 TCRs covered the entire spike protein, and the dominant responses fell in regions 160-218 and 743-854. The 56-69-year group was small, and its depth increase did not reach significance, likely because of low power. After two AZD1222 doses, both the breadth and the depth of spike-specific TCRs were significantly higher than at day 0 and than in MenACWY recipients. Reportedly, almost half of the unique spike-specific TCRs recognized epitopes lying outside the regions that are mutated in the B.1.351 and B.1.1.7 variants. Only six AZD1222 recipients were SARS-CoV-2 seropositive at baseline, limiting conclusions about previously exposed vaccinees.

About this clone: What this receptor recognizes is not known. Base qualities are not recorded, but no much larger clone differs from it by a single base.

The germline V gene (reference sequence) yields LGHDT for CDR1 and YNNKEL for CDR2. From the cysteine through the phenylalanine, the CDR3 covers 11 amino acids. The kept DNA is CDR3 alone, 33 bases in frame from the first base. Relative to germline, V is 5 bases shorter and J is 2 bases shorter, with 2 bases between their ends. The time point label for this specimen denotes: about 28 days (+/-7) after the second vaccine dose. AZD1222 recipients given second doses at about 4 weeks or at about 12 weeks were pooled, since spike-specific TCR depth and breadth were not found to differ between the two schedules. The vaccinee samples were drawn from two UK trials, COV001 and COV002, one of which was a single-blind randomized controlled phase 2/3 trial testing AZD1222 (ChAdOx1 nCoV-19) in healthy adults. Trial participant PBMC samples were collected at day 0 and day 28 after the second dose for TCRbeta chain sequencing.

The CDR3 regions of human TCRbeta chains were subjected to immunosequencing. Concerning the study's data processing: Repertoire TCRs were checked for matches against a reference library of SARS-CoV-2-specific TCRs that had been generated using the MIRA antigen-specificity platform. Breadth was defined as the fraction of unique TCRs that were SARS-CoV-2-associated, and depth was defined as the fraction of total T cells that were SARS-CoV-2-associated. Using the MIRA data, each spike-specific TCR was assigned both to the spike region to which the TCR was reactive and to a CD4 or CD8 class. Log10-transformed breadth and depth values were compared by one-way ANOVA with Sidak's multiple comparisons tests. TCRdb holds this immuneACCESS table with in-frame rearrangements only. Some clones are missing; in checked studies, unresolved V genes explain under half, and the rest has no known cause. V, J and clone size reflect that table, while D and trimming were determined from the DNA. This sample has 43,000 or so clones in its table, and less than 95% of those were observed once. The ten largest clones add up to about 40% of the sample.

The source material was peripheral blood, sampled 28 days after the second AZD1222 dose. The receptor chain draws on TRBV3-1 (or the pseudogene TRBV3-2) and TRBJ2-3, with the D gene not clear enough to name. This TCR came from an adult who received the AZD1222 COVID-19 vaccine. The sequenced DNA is TGTGCCAGCAGCGTCACAGATACGCAGTATTTT. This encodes CASSVTDTQYF.